This T cell receptor (beta chain) derives from a study of vaccination and CD4 T cells after COVID-19. Scientists ran DNA taken from cultured CD4+ T cells through the Oncomine TCR Beta short-read assay for sequencing. Each CDR3 protein is one row after TCRdb ran MiXCR on the PCR reads. The data hold about 20,000 distinct CDR3 sequences, with about 50% observed a single time. Stated treatment: roughly 11-day PBMC culture with coronavirus spike peptide pools or control peptides (ViraFEST assay). In the case of this clonotype: Its antigen remains unknown.

This CDR3 spans 15 amino acids. V shed 1 base, J shed 5 bases, and the junction held 4 bases outside the gene matches. Germline CDR1 reads SGHTA; CDR2 reads FQGNSA. This receptor was taken from a human donor who had recovered from COVID-19. The genes are TRBV7-2 and TRBJ2-5, with 10 positions matching TRBD1. Sequencing input: CD4+ T cells from blood, cultured in vitro. The CDR3 sequence is CASSLGTGGRETQYF. Here the CDR3 DNA reads TGTGCCAGCAGCTTAGGGACAGGGGGTAGGGAGACCCAGTACTTC.